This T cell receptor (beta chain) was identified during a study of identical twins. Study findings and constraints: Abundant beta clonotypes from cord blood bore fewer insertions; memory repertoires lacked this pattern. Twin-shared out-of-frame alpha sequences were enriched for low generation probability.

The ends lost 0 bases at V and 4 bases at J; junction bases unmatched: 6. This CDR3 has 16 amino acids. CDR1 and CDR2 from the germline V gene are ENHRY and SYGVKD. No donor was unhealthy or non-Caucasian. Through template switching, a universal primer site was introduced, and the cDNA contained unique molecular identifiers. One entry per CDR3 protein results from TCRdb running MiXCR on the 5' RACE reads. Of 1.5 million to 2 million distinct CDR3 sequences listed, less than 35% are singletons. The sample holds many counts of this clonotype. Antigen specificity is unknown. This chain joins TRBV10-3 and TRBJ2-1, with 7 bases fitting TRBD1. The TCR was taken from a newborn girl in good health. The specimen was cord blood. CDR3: CAISESRQGSYNEQFF. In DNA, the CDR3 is TGTGCCATCAGTGAGTCCCGACAGGGATCGTACAATGAGCAGTTCTTC.